These 19 T cell receptor beta chains originate from one sample sequenced in a study of T cell repertoires in cytomegalovirus infection. TCRdb fed the reads into MiXCR, producing one record per CDR3 protein. The repertoire holds around 140,000 distinct CDR3 sequences, with more than 25% as singletons. The antigens these receptors bind are not known. The specimen comprised CD8+ T cells from cultured PBMCs, sampled from culture after CMV antigen stimulation. The receptors originated from a human donor in good health (CMV status not recorded). Some clones in this sample may be carry-over from other donors' samples.

This CDR3 is CASKEDVNEQFF. Written as DNA, the CDR3 is TGTGCCAGCAAAGAGGACGTTAATGAGCAGTTCTTC. The chain combines TRBV12-3 or TRBV12-4 with TRBJ2-1; the D is unclear. The CDR3 is made up of 12 amino acids. With 7 bases removed from V and 7 bases from J, the gap between germline ends came to 11 bases.

This clonotype was picked up a small number of times. This chain connects TRBV7-9 to TRBJ2-1; D uncertain. This CDR3 spans 14 amino acids. V shed 3 bases and J shed 4 bases, with 10 bases lying between them. Germline CDR1 SEHNR, CDR2 FQNEAQ (reference sequence). The CDR3 region is CASSFFAEYNEQFF. The CDR3 nucleotides read TGTGCCAGCAGCTTCTTCGCGGAGTACAATGAGCAGTTCTTC. The entire variable domain, with the rest obtained from reference TRBV7-9 and TRBJ2-1, is as follows: DTGVSQNPRHKITKRGQNVTFRCDPISEHNRLYWYRQTLGQGPEFLTYFQNEAQLEKSRLLSDRFSAERPKGSFSTLEIQRTEQGDSAMYLCASSFFAEYNEQFFGPGTRLTVL.

This clonotype was observed many times. The gene calls are TRBV3-1 and TRBJ2-1; 11 positions agree with TRBD2. The CDR3 has 16 amino acids. The junction had 12 bases not matched to a gene; V was cut back by 4 bases and J by 10 bases. Germline loops: CDR1 LGHDT, CDR2 YNNKEL (reference sequence). The CDR3 is CASSPLAGGPLKEQFF. The CDR3, as DNA: TGTGCCAGCAGCCCTCTAGCGGGGGGCCCTCTGAAGGAGCAGTTCTTC.

The chain has TRBV19 and TRBJ2-2; 9 bases line up with TRBD1. The germline V gene has CDR1 LNHDA and CDR2 SQIVND (reference sequence). The CDR3 length is 14 residues. The junction had 2 bases not matched to a gene; V was cut back by 3 bases and J by 6 bases. In DNA form, the CDR3 reads TGTGCCAGTAGTATTAACAGGGGGCCCGGGGAGCTGTTTTTT. It yields the protein CASSINRGPGELFF.

This clonotype occurred a few times. The chain is built from TRBV2 and TRBJ1-1; D is undetermined. The CDR3 length is 14 residues. V was cut by 4 bases and J by 3 bases, with 12 bases left in between. The V gene's germline CDR1 is SNHLY and CDR2 FYNNEI. The CDR3 bases are TGTGCCAGCAGTGTGAGGGAAGGGTACACTGAAGCTTTCTTT. This translates into CASSVREGYTEAFF. The variable domain in full, completed from reference TRBV2 and TRBJ1-1, reads EPEVTQTPSHQVTQMGQEVILRCVPISNHLYFYWYRQILGQKVEFLVSFYNNEISEKSEIFDDQFSVERPDGSNFTLKIRSTKLEDSAMYFCASSVREGYTEAFFGQGTRLTVV.

A few counts support this clonotype. V is TRBV12-3 or TRBV12-4 and J is TRBJ1-2; D call uncertain. V lost 5 bases and J 5 bases, leaving 9 bases between the germline ends. The CDR3 extends over 12 amino acids. The CDR3 loop reads CASSTTPYGYTF. CDR3 in DNA: TGTGCCAGCAGTACAACCCCTTATGGCTACACCTTC.

The rearrangement links TRBV7-9 to TRBJ2-2; tentatively, D is TRBD1 (6 bases). The CDR3 consists of 16 residues. In germline, CDR1 is SEHNR, CDR2 FQNEAQ (reference sequence). The V end lost 8 bases, the J end lost 0 bases, and 16 bases lay between the germline ends. CDR3 sequence reads: CASPTRGRTNTGELFF. The CDR3 coding sequence is TGTGCCAGCCCAACCAGGGGCCGGACGAACACCGGGGAGCTGTTTTTT.

At least ten counts were recorded for this clonotype. The chain couples TRBV7-2 to TRBJ2-3; 15 bases are shared with TRBD2. In germline, CDR1 is SGHTA, CDR2 FQGNSA. This CDR3 has 19 amino acids. After removal of 3 bases from V and 2 bases from J, the junction contained 9 bases not matched to a gene. CDR3 amino acids: CASSFGLAGGHDLTDTQYF. The CDR3 nucleotides read TGTGCCAGCAGCTTCGGACTAGCGGGGGGGCATGACCTCACAGATACGCAGTATTTT.

The V and J genes are TRBV10-3 and TRBJ1-1; D remains unclear. Trimming cost V 6 bases and J 5 bases, with 16 bases left between them. Per the germline V gene, CDR1 is ENHRY and CDR2 is SYGVKD. The CDR3 totals 14 residues. CDR3 sequence (DNA): TGTGCCATCAGACCTACGGGATACTGGACTGAAGCTTTCTTT. Its protein product is CAIRPTGYWTEAFF.

The V call is TRBV6-1, the J call TRBJ1-5; D is possibly TRBD1 (6 bases). This CDR3 comprises 15 residues. V was cut by 6 bases and J by 2 bases, with 14 bases left in between. Looked up from germline, CDR1 is MNHNS and CDR2 is SASEGT. For the CDR3, the DNA is TGTGCCAGCAGAAAATCAGGGGAAGGCAATCAGCCCCAGCATTTT. Protein: CASRKSGEGNQPQHF.

The chain uses TRBV27 and TRBJ1-5; D ambiguous. V was trimmed by 4 bases and J by 9 bases, leaving 13 bases between them. The germline CDR1 and CDR2 sequences are MNHEY and SMNVEV (reference sequence). The CDR3 spans 13 residues. CDR3 nucleotides: TGTGCCAGCAGTTGGGGAATCCAGTGGCCCCAGCATTTT. Its protein is CASSWGIQWPQHF.

In DNA, the CDR3 is TGTGCCACCAAAAGGGAGGACGAAAAACTGTTTTTT. It translates to CATKREDEKLFF. The rearrangement links TRBV7-9 to TRBJ1-4; D not certain. The CDR3 has 12 amino acids. The ends were cut back, 10 bases at V and 8 bases at J, with 14 bases in the middle. Germline V gives CDR1 SEHNR, CDR2 FQNEAQ (reference sequence). The whole variable domain, filled in from reference TRBV7-9 and TRBJ1-4, reads DTGVSQNPRHKITKRGQNVTFRCDPISEHNRLYWYRQTLGQGPEFLTYFQNEAQLEKSRLLSDRFSAERPKGSFSTLEIQRTEQGDSAMYLCATKREDEKLFFGSGTQLSVL.

The chain recombines TRBV9 with TRBJ2-5, with TRBD2 identical over 8 bases. V shed 4 bases and J 4 bases; nucleotides not matched to a gene: 15. Looked up from germline, CDR1 is SGDLS and CDR2 is YYNGEE. The CDR3 length is 17 residues. The CDR3 nucleotides read TGTGCCAGCAGCCCCCGAAGGTCGGGGGGGCGGGGAGAGACCCAGTACTTC. It translates to CASSPRRSGGRGETQYF. The whole variable domain, filled in from reference TRBV9 and TRBJ2-5, reads DSGVTQTPKHLITATGQRVTLRCSPRSGDLSVYWYQQSLDQGLQFLIQYYNGEERAKGNILERFSAQQFPDLHSELNLSSLELGDSALYFCASSPRRSGGRGETQYFGPGTRLLVL.

The J gene is TRBJ2-5, the V gene TRBV9, with 13 nucleotides matching TRBD2. Germline V lookup: CDR1 SGDLS, CDR2 YYNGEE. This CDR3 has 15 amino acids. V was pared by 2 bases and J by 4 bases, with 2 bases of the junction left unmatched. This CDR3 reads CASSVTSGGAETQYF. DNA for the CDR3: TGTGCCAGCAGCGTTACTAGCGGGGGGGCAGAGACCCAGTACTTC.

The J gene is TRBJ1-2, the V gene TRBV29-1; TRBD1 aligns across 11 bases. The CDR3 totals 18 residues. CDR1 and CDR2 from the germline V gene are SQVTM and ANQGSEA. J gave up 3 bases and V 0 bases, and 12 bases lay outside the gene matches. Written as DNA, the CDR3 is TGCAGCGTTGAAGAGGGTATCCGGGACAGGGGGAATCACTATGGCTACACCTTC. Amino acids: CSVEEGIRDRGNHYGYTF.

This clonotype turned up a few times. The V gene is TRBV12-3 or TRBV12-4, the J gene TRBJ2-2; D remains unclear. Between the trimmed V and J ends, which lost 8 bases and 8 bases, there was a span of 9 bases. The length of the CDR3 is 11 residues. This CDR3 is CASVLVGELFF. The CDR3 DNA is TGTGCCAGCGTCCTCGTGGGGGAGCTGTTTTTT.

This clonotype was observed many times. Here the CDR3 DNA reads TGCGCCAGCAGCCAAGATCAGCTAGGAGGGTCCAATGAGCAGTTCTTC. This encodes CASSQDQLGGSNEQFF. This chain joins TRBV4-1 and TRBJ2-1; D possibly corresponds to TRBD2 (6 bases). CDR3 length equals 16 residues. Trimming removed 0 bases at V and 6 bases at J, with 15 bases between. Germline values: CDR1 MGHRA, CDR2 YSYEKL.

The chain employs TRBV5-1 and TRBJ1-2; perhaps TRBD1 as D (5 bases). Germline values: CDR1 SGHRS, CDR2 YFSETQ. This CDR3 region has 14 residues. V gave up 4 bases and J gave up 7 bases, with 17 bases separating them. DNA of the CDR3: TGCGCCAGCAGCACCCGTGTAGGGGTGGGTGGCTACACCTTC. Translating it yields CASSTRVGVGGYTF.

This rearrangement joins TRBV6-5 to TRBJ2-1, with 11 nucleotides matching TRBD1. The length of the CDR3 is 14 residues. The V and J ends lost 5 bases and 8 bases, in that order; junction bases with no gene match: 5. Per the germline V gene, CDR1 is MNHEY and CDR2 is SVGAGI. The CDR3 coding sequence is TGTGCCAGCAGTATAGGACAGGGGGCCGATGAGCAGTTCTTC. Encoded protein: CASSIGQGADEQFF.